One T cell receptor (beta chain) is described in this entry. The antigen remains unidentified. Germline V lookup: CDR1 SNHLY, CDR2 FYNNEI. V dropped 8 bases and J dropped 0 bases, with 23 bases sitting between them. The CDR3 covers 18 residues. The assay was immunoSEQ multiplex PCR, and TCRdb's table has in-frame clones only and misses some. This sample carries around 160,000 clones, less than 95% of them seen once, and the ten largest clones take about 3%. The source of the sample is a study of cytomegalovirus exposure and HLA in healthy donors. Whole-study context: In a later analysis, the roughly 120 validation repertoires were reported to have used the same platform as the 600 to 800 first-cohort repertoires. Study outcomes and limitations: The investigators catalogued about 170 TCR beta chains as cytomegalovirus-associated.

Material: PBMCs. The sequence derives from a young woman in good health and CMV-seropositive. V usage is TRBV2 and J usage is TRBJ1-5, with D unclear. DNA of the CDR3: TGTGCCAGCTCCAAACAGTCGGGAAGATTTCATAGCAATCAGCCCCAGCATTTT. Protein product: CASSKQSGRFHSNQPQHF.